The TCR beta chain under discussion was sequenced for a study of blood T cell repertoires in COVID-19. Across 24 US areas, participants ranged in age from 18 to 89 years. Clinical histories supplied by participants themselves formed the basis of cohort assignment. This CDR3 region has 13 residues. Trimming took off 8 bases at V and 1 base at J, with 11 bases between the two ends. The germline V gene has CDR1 MNHEY and CDR2 SMNVEV (reference sequence). Clones were read by immunoSEQ multiplex PCR, and TCRdb kept only the in-frame ones, dropping some. Found here are under 200,000 clones, roughly 84% of them singletons; the top ten hold approximately 3%.

The sequencing input was PBMCs or T cells enriched from blood (not recorded which). The receptor's source is a woman younger than 45 who had been exposed to COVID-19. The chain recombines TRBV27 with TRBJ1-2; a weak D match, TRBD1 (5 bases). As DNA, the CDR3 is TGTGCCAGCTGGGGGGGGAATAACTATGGCTACACCTTC. Protein sequence: CASWGGNNYGYTF.